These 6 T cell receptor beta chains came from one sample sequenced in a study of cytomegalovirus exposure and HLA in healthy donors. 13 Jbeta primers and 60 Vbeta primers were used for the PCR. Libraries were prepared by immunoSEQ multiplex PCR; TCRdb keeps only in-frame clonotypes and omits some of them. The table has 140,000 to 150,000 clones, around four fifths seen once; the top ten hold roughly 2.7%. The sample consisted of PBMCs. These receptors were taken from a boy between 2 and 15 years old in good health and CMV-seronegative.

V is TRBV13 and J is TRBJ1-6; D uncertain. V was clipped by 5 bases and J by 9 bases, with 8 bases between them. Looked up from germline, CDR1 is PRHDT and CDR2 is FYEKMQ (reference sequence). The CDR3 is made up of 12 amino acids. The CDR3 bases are TGTGCCAGCAGCCTAGACGGTTCACCCCTCCACTTT. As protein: CASSLDGSPLHF.

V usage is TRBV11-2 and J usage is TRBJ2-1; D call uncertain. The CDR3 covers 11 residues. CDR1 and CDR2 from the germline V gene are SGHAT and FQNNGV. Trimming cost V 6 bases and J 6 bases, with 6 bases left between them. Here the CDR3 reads CASSLRNEQFF. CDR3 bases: TGTGCCAGCAGTCTACGCAATGAGCAGTTCTTC.

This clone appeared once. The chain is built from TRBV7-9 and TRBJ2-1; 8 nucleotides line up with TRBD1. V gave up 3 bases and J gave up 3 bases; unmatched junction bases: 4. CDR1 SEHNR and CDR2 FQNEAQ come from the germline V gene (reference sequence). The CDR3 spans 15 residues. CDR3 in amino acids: CASSLQGAIYNEQFF. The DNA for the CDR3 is TGTGCCAGCAGCTTGCAGGGGGCAATCTACAATGAGCAGTTCTTC.

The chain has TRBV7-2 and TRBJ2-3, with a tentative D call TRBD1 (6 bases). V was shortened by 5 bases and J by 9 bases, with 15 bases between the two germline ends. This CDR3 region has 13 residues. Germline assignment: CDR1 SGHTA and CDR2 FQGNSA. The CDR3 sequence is CASSANREFTQYF. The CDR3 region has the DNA TGTGCCAGCAGCGCGAACAGGGAGTTCACGCAGTATTTT.

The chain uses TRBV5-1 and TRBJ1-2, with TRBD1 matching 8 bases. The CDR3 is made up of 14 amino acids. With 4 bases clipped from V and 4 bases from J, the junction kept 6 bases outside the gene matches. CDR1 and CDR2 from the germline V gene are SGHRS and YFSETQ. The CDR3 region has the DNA TGCGCCAGCAGCGTCGGGACAGGAAGCTATGGCTACACCTTC. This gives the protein CASSVGTGSYGYTF.

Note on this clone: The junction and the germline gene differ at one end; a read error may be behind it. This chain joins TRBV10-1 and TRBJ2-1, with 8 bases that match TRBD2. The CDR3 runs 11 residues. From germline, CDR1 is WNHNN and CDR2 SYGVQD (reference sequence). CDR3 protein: CARRAGVSRIF. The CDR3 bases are TGCGCCAGGAGAGCGGGGGTCTCTCGGATCTTC.